The next 14 T cell receptor beta chains were all read from a single sample in a study of regulatory dendritic cells for organ transplantation. Libraries were prepared by immunoSEQ multiplex PCR; TCRdb keeps only in-frame clonotypes and omits some of them. The sample yields 29,000 or so clones, about 79% seen once. The sequencing input was memory CD4+ T cells from blood. Documented subset: CD45RO+ memory T cells. The receptors derive from a human donor in good health.

The chain links TRBV19 to TRBJ1-4; the match to TRBD1 covers 9 bases. Germline V gene sequence: CDR1 LNHDA, CDR2 SQIVND (reference sequence). The trim removed 7 bases at V and 8 bases at J, leaving 5 bases unmatched. This CDR3 is built from 13 residues. As DNA, the CDR3 is TGTGCCAGTACCGAGACAGGGGGAGAAAAACTGTTTTTT. The encoded protein is CASTETGGEKLFF.

The chain has TRBV15 and TRBJ2-1; D gene unclear. CDR1 is LNHNV, CDR2 YYDKDF, per germline (reference sequence). CDR3 length: 16 residues. V gave up 5 bases and J gave up 0 bases, with 14 bases separating them. CDR3 in DNA: TGTGCCACCAGCCCCCGTCCTACCGGCTCCTACAATGAGCAGTTCTTC. Protein: CATSPRPTGSYNEQFF.

The rearrangement uses TRBV10-2 and TRBJ1-1, with a tentative D call TRBD1 (5 bases). V shed 8 bases and J shed 1 base, with 14 bases lying between them. The CDR3 is 14 amino acids. Per germline, CDR1 WSHSY and CDR2 SAAADI. As DNA, the CDR3 is TGCGCCAGCCGGGAGGGACCATCGAACACTGAAGCTTTCTTT. Amino acids: CASREGPSNTEAFF.

This chain links TRBV6-5 with TRBJ2-2, with 7 bases that match TRBD2. V gave up 5 bases and J gave up 6 bases; unmatched junction bases: 6. Germline lookup yields CDR1 MNHEY and CDR2 SVGAGI. The CDR3 runs 14 residues. The CDR3: CASSAPGRAGELFF. Here the CDR3 DNA reads TGTGCCAGCAGTGCCCCGGGGAGGGCCGGGGAGCTGTTTTTT.

V gene TRBV5-4 combines with J gene TRBJ2-7; the match to TRBD2 covers 8 bases. The CDR3 is 16 residues long. The trim removed 1 base at V and 3 bases at J, leaving 9 bases unmatched. Germline V CDR1 and CDR2: SGHNT, YYREEE (reference sequence). In DNA, the CDR3 is TGTGCCAGCAGCTTGAGGCCCGGGACTAGTGTCTACGAGCAGTACTTC. It yields the protein CASSLRPGTSVYEQYF.

This clone has a handful of counts. This chain joins TRBV19 and TRBJ2-1; D may correspond to TRBD1 or TRBD2 (5 bases each). This CDR3 region has 17 residues. Germline CDR1 is LNHDA and CDR2 is SQIVND (reference sequence). The germline V and J ends were trimmed by 6 bases and 7 bases, with 25 bases remaining between them. For the CDR3, the DNA is TGTGCCAGTAGATTGATTTGGGGGACCCCGGCCCAAAATGAGCAGTTCTTC. Translation gives CASRLIWGTPAQNEQFF. The full variable domain, completed using reference TRBV19 and TRBJ2-1, is DGGITQSPKYLFRKEGQNVTLSCEQNLNHDAMYWYRQDPGQGLRLIYYSQIVNDFQKGDIAEGYSVSREKKESFPLTVTSAQKNPTAFYLCASRLIWGTPAQNEQFFGPGTRLTVL.

The gene calls are TRBV7-2 and TRBJ1-3; maybe TRBD1 (6 bases). V was cut by 5 bases and J by 1 base, with 9 bases left in between. Germline CDR1 SGHTA, CDR2 FQGNSA. The CDR3 spans 14 residues. The CDR3 nucleotides are TGTGCCAGCAGCCCGGACAGATCTGGAAACACCATATATTTT. It codes for CASSPDRSGNTIYF.

This clone was seen just once. The V call is TRBV7-8, the J call TRBJ1-1; D ambiguous. The CDR3 totals 15 residues. The V and J ends lost 2 bases and 0 bases respectively, with 10 bases between them. Germline V gives CDR1 SGHVS, CDR2 FQNEAQ. The CDR3 protein is CASSLMSTLNTEAFF. The CDR3 DNA is TGTGCCAGCAGCTTAATGTCGACCCTGAACACTGAAGCTTTCTTT.

This clone was observed once. The chain has TRBV6-5 and TRBJ2-7, with D tentatively TRBD1 (6 bases). Trimming stripped 4 bases from V and 7 bases from J, with 14 bases between. Germline V gene sequence: CDR1 MNHEY, CDR2 SVGAGI. CDR3 length equals 13 residues. The CDR3 here is CASSSTGPGEQYF. DNA for the CDR3: TGTGCCAGCAGTTCCACAGGGCCGGGGGAGCAGTACTTC.

This chain's CDR3 is CASTESPGSTDTQYF. CDR3 coding DNA: TGTGCCAGCACCGAAAGCCCGGGTAGCACAGATACGCAGTATTTT. The chain uses TRBV6-1 and TRBJ2-3, with D hard to call. Trimming pared 7 bases from V and 0 bases from J, leaving 14 bases between. Per germline, CDR1 MNHNS and CDR2 SASEGT. The CDR3 extends over 15 amino acids.

The CDR3 spells CASSEKTDRSTDTQYF. In nucleotides, the CDR3 is TGTGCCAGCAGTGAGAAGACAGACCGTTCTACAGATACGCAGTATTTT. This sequence joins TRBV25-1 and TRBJ2-3, with D maybe TRBD1 (5 bases). There are 16 residues in the CDR3. Per the germline V gene, CDR1 is MGHDK and CDR2 is SYGVNS. The V and J ends lost 3 bases and 3 bases respectively, with 16 bases between them.

The chain couples TRBV10-3 to TRBJ1-3; no definite D call. There are 13 residues in the CDR3. V was cut by 3 bases and J by 6 bases, with 9 bases left in between. Germline loops: CDR1 ENHRY, CDR2 SYGVKD. CDR3 nucleotides: TGTGCCATCAGTGACCCACTCGAAAACACCATATATTTT. This sequence encodes CAISDPLENTIYF.

The genes are TRBV6-1 and TRBJ2-7, with unresolved D. V was pared by 9 bases and J by 2 bases, with 14 bases between. This CDR3 spans 13 amino acids. From germline, CDR1 is MNHNS and CDR2 SASEGT. CDR3 DNA sequence: TGTGCCAGTCGGATGGACCAAACCTACGAGCAGTACTTC. Its protein is CASRMDQTYEQYF.

The V gene is TRBV21-1, the J gene TRBJ1-2; the D call in the table, TRBD1, was not verified against the DNA. TRBV21-1 is assigned pseudogene status. This CDR3 has 14 residues. The CDR3 region is CASERQGAEYGYTF. The DNA for the CDR3 is TGTGCCAGCGAGAGACAGGGGGCGGAGTATGGCTACACCTTC.